These T cell receptor beta chains were read from a single sample in a study of blood T cell repertoires in COVID-19. Produced via immunoSEQ multiplex PCR; TCRdb's table is partial and in-frame only. The table shows about 150,000 clones, with 81% occurring only once. Specimen: peripheral blood. Receptor source: a human donor with acute or convalescent COVID-19. The donor label of this sample is uncertain. Both conserved end residues are part of each CDR3. The D gene is left open where the match is weak. Part of the rows lack a size; the others show once, few, many or a class for expanded clones.

cdr3_nt cdr3_aa j_call clone_size d_call v_call
TGTGCCAGCAGTTACTTGGGCCCCTCCTACGAGCAGTACTTC CASSYLGPSYEQYF TRBJ2-7 NA NA TRBV6-2/TRBV6-3
TGTGCCAGCAATCCGACAGGGTCGTACAATGAGCAGTTCTTC CASNPTGSYNEQFF TRBJ2-1 few TRBD1 TRBV6-5
TGTGCCAGCAGCCCCCTCGAGGGAATCCCCTACACAGATACGCAGTATTTT CASSPLEGIPYTDTQYF TRBJ2-3 NA NA TRBV14
TGTGCCTGGAGGGTGGGGCAGGACAATGAGCAGTTCTTC CAWRVGQDNEQFF TRBJ2-1 NA NA TRBV30
TGTGCCAGCAGGGTAAGACAGGGGACATCTGAAGCTTTCTTT CASRVRQGTSEAFF TRBJ1-1 NA TRBD1 TRBV11-2
TGTGCCAGCACTGAAACAGGGAGCGCTGAAGCTTTCTTT CASTETGSAEAFF TRBJ1-1 NA NA TRBV6-1
TGTGCCAGCAGCTTGGGAGGAGGGAGTTACGAGCAGTACTTC CASSLGGGSYEQYF TRBJ2-7 NA NA TRBV11-2
TGTGCCAGCAGCTTGGAGACAGCTGAAGCTTTCTTT CASSLETAEAFF TRBJ1-1 NA NA TRBV5-4
TGTGCCAGCAGCCTCGGACAGGGGGATGGCTACACCTTC CASSLGQGDGYTF TRBJ1-2 NA TRBD1 TRBV5-8
TGTGCCAGCAGAGACCGACAGGGGAGATCACCCCTCCACTTT CASRDRQGRSPLHF TRBJ1-6 once TRBD1 TRBV7-9
TGTGCCAGCAGGACGGGACTTCGGGAGTTCTTC CASRTGLREFF TRBJ2-1 NA NA TRBV12-3/TRBV12-4
TGTGCCCACCGGAGGCCCGATATTACCTTGGATACGCAGTATTTT CAHRRPDITLDTQYF TRBJ2-3 many NA TRBV30
TGCGCCAGCAGCTCCCTCCCCCCGCCCAATGCGGGCACTGAAGCTTTCTTT CASSSLPPPNAGTEAFF TRBJ1-1 NA NA TRBV4-1
TGTGCCAGCTCACCATTTGACAGGGAGGCTGGAAACACCATATATTTT CASSPFDREAGNTIYF TRBJ1-3 few TRBD1 TRBV18
TGCAGCGTTAGACAGACCGATAACGCAGATACGCAGTATTTT CSVRQTDNADTQYF TRBJ2-3 NA NA TRBV29-1
TGTGCCAGCAGGGGACAGGCTTCACCCCTCCACTTT CASRGQASPLHF TRBJ1-6 NA TRBD1 TRBV25-1
TGTGCCAGCAGCTTACTTTTGACAGGGGCTAACTATGGCTACACCTTC CASSLLLTGANYGYTF TRBJ1-2 NA TRBD1 TRBV11-2
TGTGCCAGCAGTTACTTTACATCTGACGAGCAGTACTTC CASSYFTSDEQYF TRBJ2-7 few NA TRBV6-6
TGTGCCAGCAGACTTCTTGGGCCGGTCTATGGCTACACCTTC CASRLLGPVYGYTF TRBJ1-2 NA NA TRBV2
TGTGCCAGTAGCAAGGGGCCGCGCGGCGCTGGCTACACCTTC CASSKGPRGAGYTF TRBJ1-2 NA NA TRBV19
TGTGCCAGCAGGGACATCTATGGCTACACCTTC CASRDIYGYTF TRBJ1-2 NA NA TRBV6-5
TGTGCCAGCAGTTCCCCGGGGAGAAGCGAGCAGTACTTC CASSSPGRSEQYF TRBJ2-7 NA NA TRBV6-5
TGTGCCAGAAGCTTGGACCCTAGCGGTGGCGGGGAGCTGTTTTTT CARSLDPSGGGELFF TRBJ2-2 NA TRBD2 TRBV5-3
TGTGCCAGTAGTCAAGGGACAGGGAATAATTCACCCCTCCACTTT CASSQGTGNNSPLHF TRBJ1-6 NA TRBD1 TRBV19
TGCGCCAGCAGCCAAGAAGGGGCTCCGGCGGGGAACACAGATACGCAGTATTTT CASSQEGAPAGNTDTQYF TRBJ2-3 NA NA TRBV4-1
TGTGCCAGCAGCTTGGGGTACAGTCTGCCCGAGCAGTACTTC CASSLGYSLPEQYF TRBJ2-7 NA NA TRBV5-6
TGTGCCAGCAGCACTCTCAGGGGAACTGAAGCTTTCTTT CASSTLRGTEAFF TRBJ1-1 NA NA TRBV3-1/TRBV3-2
TGTGCCAGCAATACCCTAGCGGGGGACACGCAGTATTTT CASNTLAGDTQYF TRBJ2-3 NA TRBD2 TRBV5-6